The table lists the clone carrying this T cell receptor beta chain with a few counts. As every portion of the isolated RNA was reverse transcribed, the sequencing read expressed TCRB transcripts. Assay: immunoSEQ multiplex PCR; the TCRdb copy retains only in-frame clones and omits some. The data contain under 400,000 clones, around 19% of them singletons. Germline loops: CDR1 GTSNPN, CDR2 SVGIG (reference sequence). Between the trimmed V and J ends, which lost 3 bases and 8 bases, there was a span of 13 bases. The CDR3 length is 12 residues. This sample stems from a study of beta chain features in type 1 diabetes.

The specimen was naive CD4+ T cells from blood. V usage is TRBV30 and J usage is TRBJ1-2; D gene ambiguous. This clonotype was obtained from a woman under 30 in good health. In DNA, the CDR3 is TGTGCCTGGAGGGGCAGAGAAAGGGGCTACACCTTC. Its protein product is CAWRGRERGYTF.